The entry below gives a single T cell receptor (beta chain) sequence along with its context. The sample belongs to a study of blood T cell repertoires in COVID-19. The assay was immunoSEQ multiplex PCR, and TCRdb's table has in-frame clones only and misses some. There are about 320,000 clones in the sample; around 90% occur only once, and around 5% lies in the top ten. Residents of about two dozen US areas, aged roughly 18 to 89 years, made up the participants. Allocation to cohorts depended on clinical history reported by the participants. The CDR3 extends over 18 amino acids. V was clipped by 4 bases and J by 2 bases; unmatched bases: 12. The germline gives CDR1 LGHNA, CDR2 YNFKEQ.

Sequencing input: PBMCs or T cells enriched from blood (not recorded which). V gene TRBV4-2 combines with J gene TRBJ2-7; 12 nucleotides align to TRBD2. This receptor was obtained from a man younger than 40 who had recovered from COVID-19. CDR3 sequence: CASSLSRTSGDQAYEQYF. The CDR3 DNA is TGTGCCAGCAGCCTAAGCCGGACTAGCGGGGACCAGGCCTACGAGCAGTACTTC.